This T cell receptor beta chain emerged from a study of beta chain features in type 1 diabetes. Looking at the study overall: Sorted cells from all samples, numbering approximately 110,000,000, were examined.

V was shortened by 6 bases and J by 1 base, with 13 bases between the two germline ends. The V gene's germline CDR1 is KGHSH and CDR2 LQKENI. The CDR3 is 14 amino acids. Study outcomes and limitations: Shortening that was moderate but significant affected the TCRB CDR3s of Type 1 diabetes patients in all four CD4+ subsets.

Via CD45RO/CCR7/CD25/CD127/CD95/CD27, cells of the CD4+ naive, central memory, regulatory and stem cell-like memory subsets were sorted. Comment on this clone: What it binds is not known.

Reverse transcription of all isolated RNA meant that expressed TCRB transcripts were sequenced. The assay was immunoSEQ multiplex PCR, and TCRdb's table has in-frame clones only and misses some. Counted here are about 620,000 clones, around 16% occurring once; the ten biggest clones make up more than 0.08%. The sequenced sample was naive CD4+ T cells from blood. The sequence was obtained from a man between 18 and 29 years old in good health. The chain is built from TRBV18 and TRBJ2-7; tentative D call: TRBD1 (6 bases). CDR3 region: CASSPDRNSYEQYF. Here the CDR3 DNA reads TGTGCCAGCTCGCCCGACAGGAATTCCTACGAGCAGTACTTC.